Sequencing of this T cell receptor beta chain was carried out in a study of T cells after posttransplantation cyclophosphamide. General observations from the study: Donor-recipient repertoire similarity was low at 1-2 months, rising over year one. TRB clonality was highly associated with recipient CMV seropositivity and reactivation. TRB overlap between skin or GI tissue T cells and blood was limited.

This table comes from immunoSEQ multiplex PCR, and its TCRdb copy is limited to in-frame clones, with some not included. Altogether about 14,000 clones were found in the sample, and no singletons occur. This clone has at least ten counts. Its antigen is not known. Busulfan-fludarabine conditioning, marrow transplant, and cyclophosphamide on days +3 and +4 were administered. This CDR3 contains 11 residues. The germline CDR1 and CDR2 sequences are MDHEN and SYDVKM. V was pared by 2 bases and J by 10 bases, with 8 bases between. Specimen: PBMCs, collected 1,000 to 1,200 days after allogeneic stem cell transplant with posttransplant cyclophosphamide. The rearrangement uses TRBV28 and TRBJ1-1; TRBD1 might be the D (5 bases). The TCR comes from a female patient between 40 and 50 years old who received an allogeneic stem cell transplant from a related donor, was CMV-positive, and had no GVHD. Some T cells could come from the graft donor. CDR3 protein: CASSLTGGAFF. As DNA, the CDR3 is TGTGCCAGCAGTTTAACGGGGGGAGCTTTCTTT. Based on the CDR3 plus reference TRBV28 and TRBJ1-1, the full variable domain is DVKVTQSSRYLVKRTGEKVFLECVQDMDHENMFWYRQDPGLGLRLIYFSYDVKMKEKGDIPEGYSVSREKKERFSLILESASTNQTSMYLCASSLTGGAFFGQGTRLTVV.